The present entry profiles one TCR beta chain with its context. The antigen remains unidentified. Both 60 Vbeta primers and 13 Jbeta primers went into the PCR. Profiling relied on immunoSEQ multiplex PCR, and the TCRdb table lists in-frame clones only, not all of them. The sample holds about 120,000 clones, 74% seen once. This CDR3 has 17 residues. The V and J ends lost 3 bases and 0 bases, in that order; junction bases with no gene match: 9. Looked up from germline, CDR1 is SQVTM and CDR2 is ANQGSEA. The data originate from a study of cytomegalovirus exposure and HLA in healthy donors. Study-level background: A previous analysis identified approximately 110 million unique TCR beta sequences derived from roughly 180 million T cells. Overall study results and limits: V segments that were indistinguishable, TRBV6-2 and TRBV6-3 among them, were omitted from analysis.

The sample comprised PBMCs. This receptor was obtained from a human donor in good health. This sequence joins TRBV29-1 and TRBJ1-1, with 11 bases matching TRBD1. For the CDR3, the DNA is TGCAGCGTTGATGGGGCCGGGACAGGGGGGATGAACACTGAAGCTTTCTTT. This sequence encodes CSVDGAGTGGMNTEAFF. The whole variable domain, remainder taken from reference TRBV29-1 and TRBJ1-1, is SAVISQKPSRDICQRGTSLTIQCQVDSQVTMMFWYRQQPGQSLTLIATANQGSEATYESGFVIDKFPISRPNLTFSTLTVSNMSPEDSSIYLCSVDGAGTGGMNTEAFFGQGTRLTVV.